This paragraph reports one T cell receptor beta chain. There is no known antigen for this receptor. No qualities accompany the bases; no much larger clone lies one base away. The CDR3 contains 14 residues, cysteine and phenylalanine counted. Kept here is only the CDR3 DNA, which spans 42 bases and is read in frame from base 1. CDR1 and CDR2 (MNHEY, SVGAGI) derive from the germline V gene. Trimming costs V 8 bases and J 3 bases, and their ends lie 14 bases apart. The sample is drawn from a study of blood T cell repertoires in COVID-19 (dated by TCRdb to 2018 to 2021). Turning to the overall study: Collaborator samples came from the United States, Italy and Spain and covered acute and convalescent phases of COVID-19. The material from the prospective study consisted of cDNA or gDNA derived from T cells, B-cell-depleted T cells, or PBMCs. Where HLA class I and class II types were available, the types were taken from metadata supplied by the sample provider, not from assay-based typing. The samples were drawn from two sources: the first 160 participants of the ongoing ImmuneRACE study, and some 1,300 subjects contributed by 6 global collaborators. The repertoires were made available in a free public database intended to serve as a resource for research on the immune response to SARS-CoV-2. Subjects who had been exposed to COVID-19, were actively infected with it, or had recovered from it provided the deeply sampled blood TCRbeta repertoires that made up the dataset. The sample metadata nearly always contained a de-identified subject ID, COVID-19 status, age in years and sex. The study at large found these results: The quantity of clinical and demographic metadata differed by source and by participant and was supplied without curation.

Whole blood was collected in K2EDTA tubes by collaborating institutions according to the institutions' own protocols. For TCRbeta analysis, collaborator samples were shipped as frozen whole blood, as isolated PBMCs, or as DNA extracted from either sample type. The immunoSEQ Assay, a bias-controlled multiplex PCR, was used to amplify TCRbeta CDR3 regions from genomic DNA. From the authors' description of their analysis: The number of nucleated cells in each sample was estimated from the amplification of reference gene primers within the assay. To quantify the absolute abundance of each unique TCRbeta CDR3 rearrangement, sequence reads were collapsed and filtered. For each sample, productive Simpson clonality was calculated by taking the square root of Simpson's diversity index across productive rearrangements. The table comes from immuneACCESS by way of TCRdb, which keeps in-frame sequences with V and J called. Part of the clones is missing from these tables; in studies checked, under half for an unresolved V gene and the rest for unknown reasons. D and trimming were read from the DNA, whereas the V and J calls and clone size are those reported in that table. The sample yields more than 150,000 clones; roughly four fifths were counted once. The ten biggest clones cover more than 5.5% of the sample.

The sample consisted of peripheral blood. The receptor was derived from a human donor in a cohort sampled during active COVID-19. The rearranged segments are TRBV6-5 and TRBJ2-1; tentative D gene TRBD1, with 5 bases matching. The base sequence is TGTGCCAGCCAAGGGGTAGGCGACTACAATGAGCAGTTCTTC. Translated, this gives CASQGVGDYNEQFF.